This T cell receptor beta chain is drawn from a study of molecular identifiers for immune sequencing clone quantification. Study information: RNA from approximately 20,000 or 100,000 naive CD8 cells was split five ways in replicates, with four sequenced. The study's findings and limits: With a barcode shared among identical TCR molecules, highly expanded clone sizes could be underestimated. Amid over 900,000 naive cells, spiked Jurkat TCR RNA from one cell was reportedly still detectable.

The CDR3 length is 18 residues. From germline, CDR1 is SGHAT and CDR2 FQNNGV. Turning to this clonotype: Its antigen is unidentified. The junction does not match germline at one end; this may be a read error.

MiXCR was run by TCRdb on the PCR reads, yielding one entry per CDR3 protein. The profile shows around 470,000 distinct CDR3 sequences, over 20% of them singletons. The TCR sequence derives from a human donor in good health. Some libraries in this study had Jurkat cell RNA spiked in. The chain employs TRBV11-2 and TRBJ1-5; TRBD1 might be the D (5 bases). Sequenced material: naive CD8+ T cells from blood, with Jurkat cell RNA spiked in. As to subset: FACS-sorted CD8+CD4-CCR7+CD45RA+ naive T cells. This CDR3 is CASSLGDPPRKSNQPQRF. In nucleotides, the CDR3 is TGTGCCAGCAGCTTGGGGGACCCCCCCAGGAAGAGCAATCAGCCCCAGCGTTTT.